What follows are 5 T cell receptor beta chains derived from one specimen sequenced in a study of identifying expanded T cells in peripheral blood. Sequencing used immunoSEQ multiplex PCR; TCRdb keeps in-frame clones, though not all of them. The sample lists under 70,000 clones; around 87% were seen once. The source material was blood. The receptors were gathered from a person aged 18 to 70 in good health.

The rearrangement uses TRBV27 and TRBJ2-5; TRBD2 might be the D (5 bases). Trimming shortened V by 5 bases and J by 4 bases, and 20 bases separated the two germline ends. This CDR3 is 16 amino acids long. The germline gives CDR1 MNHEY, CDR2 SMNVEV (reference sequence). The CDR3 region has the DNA TGTGCCAGCAGTCTAAACCCAGGCGCGGCGGGAGAGACCCAGTACTTC. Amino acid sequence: CASSLNPGAAGETQYF.

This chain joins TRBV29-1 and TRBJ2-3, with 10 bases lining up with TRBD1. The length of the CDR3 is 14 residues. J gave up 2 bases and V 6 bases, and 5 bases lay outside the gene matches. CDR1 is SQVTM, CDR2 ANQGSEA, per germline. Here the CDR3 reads CSVGTGAHTDTQYF. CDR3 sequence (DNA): TGCAGCGTGGGGACAGGGGCCCACACAGATACGCAGTATTTT.

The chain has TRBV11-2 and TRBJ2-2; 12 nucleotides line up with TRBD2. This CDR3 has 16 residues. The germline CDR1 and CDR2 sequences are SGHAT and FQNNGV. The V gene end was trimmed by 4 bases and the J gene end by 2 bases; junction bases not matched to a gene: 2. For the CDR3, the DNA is TGTGCCAGCAGCTCGGGACTAGCGGGCAACACCGGGGAGCTGTTTTTT. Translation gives CASSSGLAGNTGELFF.

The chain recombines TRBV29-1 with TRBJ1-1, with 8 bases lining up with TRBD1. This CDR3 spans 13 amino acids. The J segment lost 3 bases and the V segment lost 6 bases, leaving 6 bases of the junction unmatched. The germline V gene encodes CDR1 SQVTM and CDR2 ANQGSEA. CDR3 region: CSVAGGEDTEAFF. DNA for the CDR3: TGCAGCGTAGCAGGGGGCGAGGACACTGAAGCTTTCTTT.

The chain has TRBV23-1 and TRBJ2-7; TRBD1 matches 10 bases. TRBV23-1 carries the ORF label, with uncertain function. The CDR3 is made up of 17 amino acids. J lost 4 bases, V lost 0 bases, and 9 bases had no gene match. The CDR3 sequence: CASSQSRDRGLRYEQYF. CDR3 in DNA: TGCGCCAGCAGTCAATCCCGGGACAGGGGTTTAAGGTACGAGCAGTACTTC.